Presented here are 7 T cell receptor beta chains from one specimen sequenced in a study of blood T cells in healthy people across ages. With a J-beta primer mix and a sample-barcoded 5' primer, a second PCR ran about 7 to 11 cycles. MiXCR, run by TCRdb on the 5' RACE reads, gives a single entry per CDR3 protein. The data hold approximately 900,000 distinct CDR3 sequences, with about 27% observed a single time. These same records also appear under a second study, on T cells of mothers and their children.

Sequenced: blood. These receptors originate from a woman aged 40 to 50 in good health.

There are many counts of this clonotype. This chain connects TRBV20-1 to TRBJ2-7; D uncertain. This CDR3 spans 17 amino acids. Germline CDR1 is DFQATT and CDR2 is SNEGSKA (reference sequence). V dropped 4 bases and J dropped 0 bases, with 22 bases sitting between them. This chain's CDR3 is CSAKEGIGSISSYEQYF. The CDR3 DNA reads TGCAGTGCTAAAGAAGGAATAGGGTCCATAAGCTCCTACGAGCAGTACTTC.

The CDR3 coding sequence is TGCAGTGCGCGACAGGGGGCCGGGGAGCTGTTTTTT. It specifies CSARQGAGELFF. The V call is TRBV20-1, the J call TRBJ2-2, with TRBD1 identical over 9 bases. J lost 6 bases, V lost 6 bases, and 2 bases had no gene match. The CDR3 consists of 12 residues. Germline CDR1 is DFQATT and CDR2 is SNEGSKA (reference sequence).

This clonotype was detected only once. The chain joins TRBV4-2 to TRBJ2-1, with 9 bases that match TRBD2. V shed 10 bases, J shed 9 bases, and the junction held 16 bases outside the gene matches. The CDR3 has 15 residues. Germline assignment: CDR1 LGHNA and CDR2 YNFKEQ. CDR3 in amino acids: CATQGGGAGFGEQFF. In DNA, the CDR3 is TGTGCCACCCAGGGCGGGGGGGCCGGCTTCGGTGAGCAGTTCTTC.

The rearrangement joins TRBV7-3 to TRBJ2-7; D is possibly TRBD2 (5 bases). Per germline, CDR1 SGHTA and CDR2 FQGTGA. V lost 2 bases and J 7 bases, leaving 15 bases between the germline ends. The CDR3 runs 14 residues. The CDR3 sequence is CASSLGLDTQEQYF. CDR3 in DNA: TGTGCCAGCAGCTTAGGACTCGACACGCAGGAGCAGTACTTC.

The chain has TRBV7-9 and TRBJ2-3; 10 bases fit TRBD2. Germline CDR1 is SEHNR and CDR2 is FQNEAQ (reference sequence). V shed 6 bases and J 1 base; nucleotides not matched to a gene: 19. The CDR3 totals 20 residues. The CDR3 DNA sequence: TGTGCCAGCAGACCCTCGAGCGGGGGGGCCTCAGTCTTCGGCACAGATACGCAGTATTTT. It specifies CASRPSSGGASVFGTDTQYF.

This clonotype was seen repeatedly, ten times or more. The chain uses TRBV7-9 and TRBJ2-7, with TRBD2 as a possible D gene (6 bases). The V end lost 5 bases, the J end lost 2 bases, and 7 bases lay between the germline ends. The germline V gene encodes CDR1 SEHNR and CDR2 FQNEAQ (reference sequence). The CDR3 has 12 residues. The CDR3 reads CASSPGAYEQYF. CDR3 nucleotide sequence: TGTGCCAGCAGCCCGGGGGCCTACGAGCAGTACTTC. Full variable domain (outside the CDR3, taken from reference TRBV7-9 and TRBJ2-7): DTGVSQNPRHKITKRGQNVTFRCDPISEHNRLYWYRQTLGQGPEFLTYFQNEAQLEKSRLLSDRFSAERPKGSFSTLEIQRTEQGDSAMYLCASSPGAYEQYFGPGTRLTVT.

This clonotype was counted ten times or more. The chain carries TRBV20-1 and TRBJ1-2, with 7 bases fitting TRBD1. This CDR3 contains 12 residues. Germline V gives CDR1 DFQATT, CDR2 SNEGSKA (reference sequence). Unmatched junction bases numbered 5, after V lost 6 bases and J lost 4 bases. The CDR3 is CSAMTGSYGYTF. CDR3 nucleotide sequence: TGCAGTGCCATGACAGGGAGCTATGGCTACACCTTC.